The clone carrying this T cell receptor (beta chain) has just a few counts. Clones were sequenced by immunoSEQ multiplex PCR, and TCRdb holds only the in-frame ones, with some missing. The sample records 300,000 to 450,000 clones, 85% to 90% being singletons. The sample originates from a study of blood T cell repertoires in COVID-19. Across the whole study: There were acute and convalescent COVID-19 samples, and they came from the United States, Italy and Spain. The analysed material was cDNA or gDNA that came from T cells, B-cell-depleted T cells, or PBMCs.

Germline V gene lookup returns CDR1 SGHDT and CDR2 YYEEEE. The CDR3 is made up of 14 amino acids. With 5 bases removed from V and 4 bases from J, the gap between germline ends came to 15 bases. The sample consisted of PBMCs or T cells enriched from blood (not recorded which). This chain joins TRBV5-6 and TRBJ1-2, with D unclear. The receptor was isolated from a woman in her thirties who had been exposed to COVID-19. The CDR3 sequence is CASRIWASSYGYTF. The CDR3 DNA follows: TGTGCCAGCAGAATATGGGCTTCCAGCTATGGCTACACCTTC.